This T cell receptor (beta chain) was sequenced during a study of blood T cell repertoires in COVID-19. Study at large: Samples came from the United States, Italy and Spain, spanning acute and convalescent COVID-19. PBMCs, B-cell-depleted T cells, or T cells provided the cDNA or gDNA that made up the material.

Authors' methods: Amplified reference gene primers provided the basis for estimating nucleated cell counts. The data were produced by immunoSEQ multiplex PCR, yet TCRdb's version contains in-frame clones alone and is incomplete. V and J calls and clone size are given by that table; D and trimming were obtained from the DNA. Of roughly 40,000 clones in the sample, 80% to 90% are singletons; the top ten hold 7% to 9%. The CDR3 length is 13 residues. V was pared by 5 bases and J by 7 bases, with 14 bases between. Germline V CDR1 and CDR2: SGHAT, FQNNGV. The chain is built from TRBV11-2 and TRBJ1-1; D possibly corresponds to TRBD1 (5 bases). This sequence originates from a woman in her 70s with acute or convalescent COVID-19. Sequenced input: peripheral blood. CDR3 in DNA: TGTGCCAGCAGCAAACAGGCTCCGGGTGAAGCTTTCTTT. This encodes CASSKQAPGEAFF.